This T cell receptor beta chain was observed in a study of cytomegalovirus exposure and HLA in healthy donors. CDR3 length equals 18 residues. PCR involved 60 Vbeta and 13 Jbeta primers. Some clones are missing from TCRdb's copy, which holds only in-frame ones; the method was immunoSEQ multiplex PCR. Recorded for this sample: 220,000 or so clones. The sample was PBMCs. The chain recombines TRBV21-1 with TRBJ2-3; the listed D gene, TRBD2, was not tested against the DNA. TRBV21-1 is classified as a pseudogene. The clonotype comes from a girl under 10 years old in good health and CMV-seropositive. The CDR3: CASSPQRGRGTLTDTQYF. The CDR3 DNA follows: TGTGCCAGCAGCCCCCAGCGAGGGCGCGGGACCCTCACAGATACGCAGTATTTT.